This T cell receptor (beta chain) was sequenced for a study of graft-versus-host responses after intestinal transplantation. As for the study in general: Transplantation in recipients was multivisceral, liver-intestinal, or isolated intestinal. Once they had received anti-thymocyte globulin induction, all recipients took tacrolimus and steroids for approximately three years. Study-wide results and caveats: Within the allografts of patients who had graft-donor T cell macrochimerism, graft-versus-host to host-versus-graft clonal ratios were high.

TCRdb keeps only in-frame clones here, not all; method: immunoSEQ multiplex PCR. The sample lists 80,000 to 100,000 clones; around 91% were seen once. On this clone itself: Its antigen is unidentified.

The receptor was isolated from a human donor who was the organ donor for an intestinal transplant. Material: unstimulated CD4+ T cells sorted from spleen or lymph node cells, obtained before transplant.

CDR3 DNA sequence: TGTGCCAGCAGATCTGCCCCTCCCATAGCTAACTATGGCTACACCTTC. This translates into CASRSAPPIANYGYTF. This sequence joins TRBV27 and TRBJ1-2; unclear D gene. Germline lookup yields CDR1 MNHEY and CDR2 SMNVEV (reference sequence). V dropped 6 bases and J dropped 0 bases, with 17 bases sitting between them. The CDR3 consists of 16 residues.